This T cell receptor (beta chain) was sequenced for a study of glioma-infiltrating T cells after dendritic cell vaccination. Study information: Autologous tumor lysate was loaded overnight onto monocyte-derived dendritic cells grown seven days with IL-4 and GM-CSF. Study-wide findings and caveats: Higher pretreatment TIL content predicted longer progression-free time and survival.

The junction had 17 bases not matched to a gene; V was cut back by 0 bases and J by 10 bases. CDR1 MNHEY and CDR2 SMNVEV come from the germline V gene (reference sequence). The CDR3 consists of 17 residues. All glioblastoma patients lacked an isocitrate dehydrogenase mutation. This table comes from immunoSEQ multiplex PCR, and its TCRdb copy is limited to in-frame clones, with some not included. The sample records about 92,000 clones, 85% to 90% being singletons. In regard to this clone: Its antigen is undetermined.

The J gene is TRBJ1-2, the V gene TRBV27; 7 nucleotides line up with TRBD1. This clonotype originated in a human donor with glioblastoma. This specimen was blood, taken before dendritic cell vaccination. Here the CDR3 reads CASSLSEQGQAHSNYTF. The CDR3 DNA is TGTGCCAGCAGTTTATCTGAACAAGGACAGGCCCACAGTAACTACACCTTC.